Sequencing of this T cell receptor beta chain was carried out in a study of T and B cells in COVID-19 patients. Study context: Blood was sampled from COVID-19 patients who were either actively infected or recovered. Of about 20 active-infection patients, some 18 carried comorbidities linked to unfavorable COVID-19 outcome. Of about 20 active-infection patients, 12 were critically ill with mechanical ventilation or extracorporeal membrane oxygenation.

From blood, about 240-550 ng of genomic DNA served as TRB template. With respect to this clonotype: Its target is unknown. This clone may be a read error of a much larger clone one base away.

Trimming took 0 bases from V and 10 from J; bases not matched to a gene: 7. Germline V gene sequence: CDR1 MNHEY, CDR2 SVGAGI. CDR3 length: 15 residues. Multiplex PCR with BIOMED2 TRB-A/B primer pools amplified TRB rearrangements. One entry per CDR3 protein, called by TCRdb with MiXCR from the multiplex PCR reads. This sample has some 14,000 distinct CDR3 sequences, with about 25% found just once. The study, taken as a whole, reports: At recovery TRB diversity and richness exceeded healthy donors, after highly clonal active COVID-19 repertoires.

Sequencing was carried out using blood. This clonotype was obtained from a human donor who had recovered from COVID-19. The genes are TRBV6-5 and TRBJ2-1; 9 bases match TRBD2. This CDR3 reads CASSYSETSGYEQFF. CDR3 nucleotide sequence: TGTGCCAGCAGTTACTCGGAGACTAGCGGCTACGAGCAGTTCTTC.